This TCR beta chain was captured in a study of blood T cells in healthy people across ages. The CDR3 contains 14 residues. V was clipped by 3 bases and J by 7 bases, with 10 bases between them. The V gene's germline CDR1 is MNHEY and CDR2 SMNVEV (reference sequence). Per sample, a minimum of 6 million PBMCs were isolated. In this sample, this clonotype turned up a few times. With a J-beta primer mix and a sample-barcoded 5' primer, a second PCR ran about 7 to 11 cycles. TCRdb re-called the 5' RACE reads through MiXCR, storing one row per CDR3 protein. The profile shows 1.4 million to 1.5 million distinct CDR3 sequences, roughly 45% of them singletons.

Sequenced sample: blood. The rearrangement links TRBV27 to TRBJ1-6, with D possibly TRBD1 on 5 matching bases. This receptor was obtained from a woman aged 18-29 years in good health. The CDR3 is CASSFNQGNSPLHF. The CDR3 DNA follows: TGTGCCAGCAGTTTTAACCAGGGAAATTCACCCCTCCACTTT.